What follows describes a single T cell receptor beta chain. This entry belongs to a study of PD-L1 blockade in urothelial cancer. There are 16 residues in the CDR3. Trimming took 1 base from V and 4 from J; bases not matched to a gene: 10. Looked up from germline, CDR1 is SGDLS and CDR2 is YYNGEE. Documented time point: pretreatment peripheral blood. Profiled with immunoSEQ multiplex PCR; TCRdb holds only in-frame clones, not every one. This table has 95,000 to 100,000 clones, around 86% appearing once. The specimen comprised PBMCs, sampled around atezolizumab (anti-PD-L1) treatment. The chain joins TRBV9 to TRBJ1-2; 7 bases agree with TRBD1. The receptor was isolated from a man aged 60-69 years with urothelial cancer. The DNA for the CDR3 is TGTGCCAGCAGCGTATACGACAGGGCGGGGTTCTATGGCTACACCTTC. Its protein is CASSVYDRAGFYGYTF.